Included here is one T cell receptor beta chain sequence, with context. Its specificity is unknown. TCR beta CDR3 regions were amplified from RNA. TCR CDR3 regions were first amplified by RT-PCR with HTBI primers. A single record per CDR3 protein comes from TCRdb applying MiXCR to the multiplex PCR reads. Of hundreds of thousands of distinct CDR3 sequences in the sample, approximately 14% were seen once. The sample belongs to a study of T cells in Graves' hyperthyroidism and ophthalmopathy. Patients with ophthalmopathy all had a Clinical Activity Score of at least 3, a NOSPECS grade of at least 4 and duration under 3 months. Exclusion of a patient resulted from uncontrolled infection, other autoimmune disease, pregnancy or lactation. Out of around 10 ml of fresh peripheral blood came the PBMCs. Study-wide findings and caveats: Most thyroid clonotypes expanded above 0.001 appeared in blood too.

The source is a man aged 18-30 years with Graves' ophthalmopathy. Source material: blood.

The CDR3 bases are TGTGCCAGTAGTATAGATCTCCAGGGGGCCATCACCGGGGAGCTGTTTTTT. Its translation is CASSIDLQGAITGELFF. This chain links TRBV19 with TRBJ2-2; 8 bases map to TRBD1. CDR1 and CDR2 from the germline V gene are LNHDA and SQIVND (reference sequence). The trim removed 0 bases at V and 4 bases at J, leaving 7 bases unmatched. The CDR3 runs to 17 residues.